This T cell receptor (beta chain) was identified during a study of blood T cells in healthy people across ages. Trimming stripped 5 bases from V and 6 bases from J, with 8 bases between. Germline V lookup: CDR1 SGHTA, CDR2 FQGNSA. CDR3 length equals 11 residues. In this sample, this clonotype turned up many times. Combining a sample-barcoded 5' primer with a J-beta primer mix, a second PCR ran for roughly 6 to 11 cycles. TCRdb recomputed calls from the 5' RACE reads with MiXCR, one row per CDR3 protein. In the table there are about 680,000 distinct CDR3 sequences, around half of which are singletons. V and J are TRBV7-2 and TRBJ2-7; D not certain. The receptor was derived from an older woman in good health. The sample consisted of blood. In DNA form, the CDR3 reads TGTGCCAGCAGCCTTAGATGCGAGCAGTACTTC. Protein sequence: CASSLRCEQYF.